The sequence of this TCR beta chain was determined in a study of radiotherapy plus CTLA-4 blockade in lung cancer. On the study more broadly: The study recorded objective responses in about 20% of patients and disease control in about 31%. Findings and caveats of the study: Early blood T cell clone dynamics, with interferon-beta, were reported to best predict response.

Treatment of patients with chemo-refractory metastatic non-small-cell lung cancer consisted of focal radiation plus CTLA-4 blockade with ipilimumab. The sample holds many counts of this clone. Its antigen is unknown. CDR3 length: 15 amino acids. Germline V gene data show CDR1 as SGHKS and CDR2 as YYEKEE (reference sequence). The V gene end was trimmed by 4 bases and the J gene end by 6 bases; junction bases not matched to a gene: 13. Using immunoSEQ multiplex PCR, the repertoire was profiled, and TCRdb retains in-frame clones only, with some absent. The table lists some 80,000 clones, roughly 79% of them singletons.

The TCR sequence derives from a human donor with non-small cell lung cancer whose response to radiotherapy plus ipilimumab could not be evaluated. Some clones in this sample may be carry-over from other donors' samples. The source was peripheral blood, collected from a patient treated with radiotherapy plus ipilimumab. The chain employs TRBV5-5 and TRBJ2-7, with TRBD1 matching over 7 bases. The CDR3 bases are TGTGCCAGCAGCACAGACAGGGTGTGGATGGGCGAGCAGTACTTC. It encodes CASSTDRVWMGEQYF.